The entry that follows covers one TCR beta chain sequence. The sample belongs to a study of blood T cell repertoires in COVID-19. About the research overall: COVID-19 samples from acute and convalescent phases originated in the United States, Italy and Spain. PBMCs, B-cell-depleted T cells, or T cells were the source of the cDNA or gDNA that made up the material.

The authors' processing: Amplification with reference gene primers provided the estimates of nucleated cell counts. The method was immunoSEQ multiplex PCR; TCRdb's version includes in-frame clones alone and lacks a portion of them. V and J calls and clone size are given by that table; D and trimming were obtained from the DNA. In the table there are approximately 500,000 clones, approximately 88% of which are singletons. The J segment lost 2 bases and the V segment lost 7 bases, leaving 7 bases of the junction unmatched. CDR1 MNHEY and CDR2 SVGAGI come from the germline V gene. CDR3 length equals 14 residues. Living in 24 US areas, the participants were between about 18 and 100 years of age.

Material for sequencing was PBMCs or T cells enriched from blood (not recorded which). The TCR originated in a middle-aged woman who had recovered from COVID-19. J is TRBJ2-7 and V is TRBV6-5; 8 nucleotides align to TRBD2. CDR3: CASILAGTTYEQYF. The CDR3 DNA reads as TGTGCCAGCATTTTAGCGGGGACAACCTACGAGCAGTACTTC.